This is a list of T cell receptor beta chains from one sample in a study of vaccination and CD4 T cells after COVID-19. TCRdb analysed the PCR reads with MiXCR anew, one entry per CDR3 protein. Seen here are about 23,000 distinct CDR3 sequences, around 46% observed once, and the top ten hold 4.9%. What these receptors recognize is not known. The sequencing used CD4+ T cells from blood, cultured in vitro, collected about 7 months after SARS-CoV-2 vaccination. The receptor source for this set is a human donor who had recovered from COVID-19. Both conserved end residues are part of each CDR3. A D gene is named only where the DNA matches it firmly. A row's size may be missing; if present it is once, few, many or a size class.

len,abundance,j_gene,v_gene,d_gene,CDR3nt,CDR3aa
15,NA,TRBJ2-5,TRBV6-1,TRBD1,TGTGCCAGCACTATTCGGACAGGGGGGGGAGAGACCCAGTACTTC,CASTIRTGGGETQYF
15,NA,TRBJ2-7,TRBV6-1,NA,TGTGCCAGCAGTCGAACCCCGGGACCTAACTACGAGCAGTACTTC,CASSRTPGPNYEQYF
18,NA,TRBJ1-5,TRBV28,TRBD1,TGTGCCAGCAGTTCTCTGACAGGGGGCCAATATGGCAATCAGCCCCAGCATTTT,CASSSLTGGQYGNQPQHF
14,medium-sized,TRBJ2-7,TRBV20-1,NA,TGCAGTGCTAGGACCCCAGGCGGGATGTACGAGCAGTACTTC,CSARTPGGMYEQYF
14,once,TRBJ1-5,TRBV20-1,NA,TGCAGTGCTAGCGAGGGGGGTCGGGGTCAGCCCCGGCATTTT,CSASEGGRGQPRHF
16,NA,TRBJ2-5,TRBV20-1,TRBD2,TGCAGTGCTACATCCACCGGGACTAGCGGGATAGAGACCCAGTACTTC,CSATSTGTSGIETQYF
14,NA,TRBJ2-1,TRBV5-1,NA,TGCGCCAGCAGCTTGGTGTGGGGGGACAATGAGCAGTTCTTC,CASSLVWGDNEQFF
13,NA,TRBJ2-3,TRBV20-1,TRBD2,TGCAGTGTCGCGGGAGCGAGCACAGATACGCAGTATTTT,CSVAGASTDTQYF
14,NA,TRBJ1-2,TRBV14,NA,TGTGCCAGCAGCCAAGACAGGGCAAACTATGGCTACACCTTC,CASSQDRANYGYTF
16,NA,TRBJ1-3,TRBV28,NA,TGTGCCAGCAGTTTATGGGGGCACAGCTCTGGAAACACCATATATTTT,CASSLWGHSSGNTIYF
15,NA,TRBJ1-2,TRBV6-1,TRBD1,TGTGCCAGCAGTGAAGCGGGACAGCGCTTTTTGGGCTACACCTTC,CASSEAGQRFLGYTF
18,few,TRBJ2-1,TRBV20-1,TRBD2,TGCAGTGCTAGGGTGACTAGCGGGAGGGCCGGGTCCTACAATGAGCAGTTCTTC,CSARVTSGRAGSYNEQFF
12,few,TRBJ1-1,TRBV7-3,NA,TGTGCCAGCAGCTCTCAGGGAGATGAAGCTTTCTTT,CASSSQGDEAFF
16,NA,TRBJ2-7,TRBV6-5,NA,TGTGCCAGCAGTTCATCAACGTCGGGGGCGCAGGTATCGCAGTACTTC,CASSSSTSGAQVSQYF
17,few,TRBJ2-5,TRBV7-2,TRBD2,TGTGCCAGCAGCCTCGGGACTAGCGGGGCCTACCAAGAGACCCAGTACTTC,CASSLGTSGAYQETQYF
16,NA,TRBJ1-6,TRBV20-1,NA,TGCAGTGCTAGAGACCAGACAGCGGGGAAAAATTCACCCCTCCACTTT,CSARDQTAGKNSPLHF
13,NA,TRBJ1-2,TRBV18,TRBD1,TGTGCCAGCTGCCAAGACAGGGAAGAATGCTACACCTTC,CASCQDREECYTF
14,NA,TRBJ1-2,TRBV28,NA,TGTGCCAGCCTAGAGGGATCTTCAAACTATGGCTACACCTTC,CASLEGSSNYGYTF
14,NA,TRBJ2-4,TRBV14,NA,TGTGCCAGCAGCCACCCCGGGGGTAGTAACATTCAGTACTTC,CASSHPGGSNIQYF
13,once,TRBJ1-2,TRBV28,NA,TGTGCCAGCAGTTTATTCTCTAACTATGGCTACACCTTC,CASSLFSNYGYTF
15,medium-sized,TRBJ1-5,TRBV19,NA,TGTGCCAGTACTCTAGCCGACAGCCGATATCAGCCCCAGCATTTT,CASTLADSRYQPQHF
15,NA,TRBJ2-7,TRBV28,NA,TGTGCCAGCAGTTTGCGGCAGGGCAAAACTGTCGAGCAGTACTTC,CASSLRQGKTVEQYF
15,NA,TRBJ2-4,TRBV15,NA,TGTGCCACCAGCAGAGATGGGGGCGGGAGCGACATTCAGTACTTC,CATSRDGGGSDIQYF
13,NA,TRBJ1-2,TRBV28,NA,TGTGCCAGCAGTTTACAGAAAAACTATGGCTACACCTTC,CASSLQKNYGYTF
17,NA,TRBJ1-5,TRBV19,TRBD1,TGTGCCAGTAGTATTAATGTTGGGACAGGCGGCAATCAGCCCCAGCATTTT,CASSINVGTGGNQPQHF
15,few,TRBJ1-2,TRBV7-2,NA,TGTGCCAGCAGCTTAGCTGGGTCCGGTCACTATGGCTACACCTTC,CASSLAGSGHYGYTF
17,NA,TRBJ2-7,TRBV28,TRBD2,TGTGCCAGCAGTTTTACGTTGACTAGCGGGAGTACTTACGAGCAGTACTTC,CASSFTLTSGSTYEQYF
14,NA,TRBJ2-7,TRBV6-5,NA,TGTGCCAGCAGTTTATCAATTGTCAACTACGAGCAGTACTTC,CASSLSIVNYEQYF
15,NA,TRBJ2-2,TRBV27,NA,TGTGCCAGCAGTCCCTGGTCGACGAACACCGGGGAGCTGTTTTTT,CASSPWSTNTGELFF
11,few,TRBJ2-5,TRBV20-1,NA,TGCAGTGTCGAGGGAGTCGAGACCCAGTACTTC,CSVEGVETQYF
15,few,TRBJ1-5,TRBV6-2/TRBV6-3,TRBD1,TGTGCCAGCAGACCCTCAGGACAGGCGAATCAGCCCCAGCATTTT,CASRPSGQANQPQHF
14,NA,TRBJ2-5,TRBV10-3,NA,TGTGCCATCAGTGAGTCAACCAGGGGAGAGACCCAGTACTTC,CAISESTRGETQYF
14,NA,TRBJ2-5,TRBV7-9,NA,TGTGCCAGCAGCGCCCGACGGTCGGGGGAGACCCAGTACTTC,CASSARRSGETQYF
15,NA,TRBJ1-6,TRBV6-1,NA,TGTGCCAGCAGCGAGACTCCCGCTATAAATTCACCCCTCCACTTT,CASSETPAINSPLHF
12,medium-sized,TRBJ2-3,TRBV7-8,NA,TGTGCCAGCAGCTTAGAACCGGGAACATGGTATTTT,CASSLEPGTWYF
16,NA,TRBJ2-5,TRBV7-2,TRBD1,TGTGCCAGCAGCCCTCTTTTTGGGACAGATCAAGAGACCCAGTACTTC,CASSPLFGTDQETQYF
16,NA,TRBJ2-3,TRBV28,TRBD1,TGTGCCAGCACCATCCTAGGGACAGGGGGCACAGATACGCAGTATTTT,CASTILGTGGTDTQYF
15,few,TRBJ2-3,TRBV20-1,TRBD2,TGCAGTGTCACCCCTGGCGGGAGGGTTGGAGATACGCAGTATTTT,CSVTPGGRVGDTQYF
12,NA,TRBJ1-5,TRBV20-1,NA,TGCAGTGCTAGAGATCGCAATCAGCCCCAGCATTTT,CSARDRNQPQHF
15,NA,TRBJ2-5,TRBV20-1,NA,TGCAGTGCTGGAGAGAGAGGCGGGTACCAAGAGACCCAGTACTTC,CSAGERGGYQETQYF
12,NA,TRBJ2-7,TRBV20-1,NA,TGCAGTGCGCCAGGGCAGTTCTACGAGCAGTACTTC,CSAPGQFYEQYF
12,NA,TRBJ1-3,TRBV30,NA,TGTGCCTGGAGCAACAGGGTGCCCACCATATATTTT,CAWSNRVPTIYF
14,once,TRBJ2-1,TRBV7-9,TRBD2,TGTGCCAGCAGCTCATTTCTAGCGGACAATGAGCAGTTCTTC,CASSSFLADNEQFF
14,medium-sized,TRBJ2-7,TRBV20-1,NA,TGCAGTGCTAGTTCAGGTCTATCCCACTACGAGCAGTACTTC,CSASSGLSHYEQYF
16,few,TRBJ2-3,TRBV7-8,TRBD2,TGTGCCAGCAGCTTACGGCGGGAGAGGCCTACAGATACGCAGTATTTT,CASSLRRERPTDTQYF
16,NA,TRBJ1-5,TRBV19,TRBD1,TGTGCCAGTACCCGGGCAGGACAGGGAGGCAATCAGCCCCAGCATTTT,CASTRAGQGGNQPQHF
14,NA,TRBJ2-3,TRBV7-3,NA,TGTGCCAGCAGCCGCGGCGAGGGTACAGATACGCAGTATTTT,CASSRGEGTDTQYF
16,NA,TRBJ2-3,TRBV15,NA,TGTGCCACCAGCAGAGAGAGGACCTCTAGCACAGATACGCAGTATTTT,CATSRERTSSTDTQYF